Given below is one T cell receptor (beta chain) in context. Its antigen remains unknown. This record comes from a study of T cell responses to AZD1222 COVID-19 vaccine. This table comes from immunoSEQ multiplex PCR, and its TCRdb copy is limited to in-frame clones, with some not included. The sample records 150,000 to 200,000 clones, approximately 92% being singletons. With 0 bases removed from V and 5 bases from J, the gap between germline ends came to 13 bases. The CDR3 contains 15 residues. Germline lookup yields CDR1 MNHEY and CDR2 SVGAGI. General study findings and limits: CD4 TCRs covered the whole spike, strongest at regions 160-218 and 743-854. All repertoire sampling was performed exclusively after the peak T cell response.

The J gene is TRBJ1-1, the V gene TRBV6-5; D gene uncertain. The sequence derives from an adult in good health. This material consisted of peripheral blood, taken on day 0 of AZD1222 vaccination. The CDR3 is CASSYSSPRETEAFF. As DNA, the CDR3 is TGTGCCAGCAGTTACTCGTCCCCTCGGGAGACTGAAGCTTTCTTT.